This TCR beta chain was sequenced in a study of cytomegalovirus exposure and HLA in healthy donors. Across the study: A subsequent analysis stated that the roughly 130 validation repertoires were run on the same platform as the approximately 710 first-cohort repertoires. The study's findings and limits: Subsequent analysis showed first-cohort TCR clusters tending to co-occur in more than 90 validation repertoires. Cytomegalovirus-associated status was assigned to about 160 TCR beta chains. There were a few CMV-associated chains whose specificity for CMV antigens was confirmed in vitro.

There are 16 residues in the CDR3. Germline-derived CDR1 and CDR2 are SGHDN and FVKESK. Trimming removed 0 bases from V and 5 bases from J, with 14 bases in between. Data came from immunoSEQ multiplex PCR; TCRdb stores just in-frame clones and leaves some out. The table records tens of thousands of clones, 95% to 96% of them present only once. A note on this clone: The target antigen is unknown.

The TCR originated in a woman under 30 in good health and CMV-seropositive. The material sequenced was PBMCs. The chain is built from TRBV14 and TRBJ2-1; maybe TRBD2 (6 bases). The CDR3 here is CASSQDPGLLNNEQFF. Here the CDR3 DNA reads TGTGCCAGCAGCCAAGATCCGGGACTCTTAAACAATGAGCAGTTCTTC.